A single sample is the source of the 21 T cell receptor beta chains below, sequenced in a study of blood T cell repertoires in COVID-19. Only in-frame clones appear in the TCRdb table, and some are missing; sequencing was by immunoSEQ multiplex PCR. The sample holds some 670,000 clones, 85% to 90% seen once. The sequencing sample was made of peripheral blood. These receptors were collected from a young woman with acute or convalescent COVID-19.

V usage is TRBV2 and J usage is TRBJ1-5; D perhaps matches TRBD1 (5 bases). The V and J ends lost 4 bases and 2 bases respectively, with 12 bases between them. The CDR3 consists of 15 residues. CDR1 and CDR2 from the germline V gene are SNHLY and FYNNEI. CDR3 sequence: CASSAEEGRNQPQHF. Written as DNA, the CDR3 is TGTGCCAGCAGTGCCGAGGAGGGACGCAATCAGCCCCAGCATTTT.

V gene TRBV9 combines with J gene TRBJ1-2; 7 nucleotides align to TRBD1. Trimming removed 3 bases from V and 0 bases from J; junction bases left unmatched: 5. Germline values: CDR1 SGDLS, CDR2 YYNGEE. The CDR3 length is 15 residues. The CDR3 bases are TGTGCCAGCAGCGCCCGACAGGGAACTAACTATGGCTACACCTTC. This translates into CASSARQGTNYGYTF.

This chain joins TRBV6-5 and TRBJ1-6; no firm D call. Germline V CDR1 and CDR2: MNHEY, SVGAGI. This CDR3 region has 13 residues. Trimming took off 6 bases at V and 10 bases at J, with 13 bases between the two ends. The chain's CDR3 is CASRNIAGSPLHF. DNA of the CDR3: TGTGCCAGCAGAAACATAGCGGGGTCACCCCTCCACTTT.

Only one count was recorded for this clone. CDR3 protein: CASSPDSGLLSGNTIYF. The CDR3 DNA reads as TGTGCCAGCTCACCGGACTCGGGACTCCTCTCTGGAAACACCATATATTTT. The chain combines TRBV18 with TRBJ1-3; possibly TRBD1 for D (5 bases). CDR1 is KGHSH, CDR2 LQKENI, per germline. The CDR3 spans 17 residues. Trimming removed 3 bases at V and 0 bases at J, with 15 bases between.

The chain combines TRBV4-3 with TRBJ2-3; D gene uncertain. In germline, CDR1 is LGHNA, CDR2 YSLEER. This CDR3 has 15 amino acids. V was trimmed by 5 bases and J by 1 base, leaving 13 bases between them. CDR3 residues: CASSLQTLGTDTQYF. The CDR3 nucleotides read TGCGCCAGCAGCTTACAGACACTCGGCACAGATACGCAGTATTTT.

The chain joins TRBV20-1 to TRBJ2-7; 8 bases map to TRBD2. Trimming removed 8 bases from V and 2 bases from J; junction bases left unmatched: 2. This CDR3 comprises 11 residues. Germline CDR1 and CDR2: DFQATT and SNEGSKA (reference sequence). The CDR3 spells CSSGGAYEQYF. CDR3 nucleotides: TGCAGTTCCGGGGGGGCCTACGAGCAGTACTTC.

CDR3 sequence (DNA): TGTGCCAGCAGCCCGCGACAGGAGATTGCTAACTATGGCTACACCTTC. It is translated as CASSPRQEIANYGYTF. The V call is TRBV9, the J call TRBJ1-2; tentatively, D is TRBD1 (6 bases). Looked up from germline, CDR1 is SGDLS and CDR2 is YYNGEE. This CDR3 is built from 16 residues. Trimming shortened V by 4 bases and J by 0 bases, and 16 bases separated the two germline ends.

CDR3 loop: CASGRVDSPLHF. CDR3 sequence (DNA): TGTGCCAGCGGGAGGGTGGATTCACCCCTCCACTTT. The chain couples TRBV9 to TRBJ1-6; no definite D call. V was trimmed by 7 bases and J by 8 bases, leaving 10 bases between them. Germline V gene data show CDR1 as SGDLS and CDR2 as YYNGEE. The CDR3 contains 12 residues.

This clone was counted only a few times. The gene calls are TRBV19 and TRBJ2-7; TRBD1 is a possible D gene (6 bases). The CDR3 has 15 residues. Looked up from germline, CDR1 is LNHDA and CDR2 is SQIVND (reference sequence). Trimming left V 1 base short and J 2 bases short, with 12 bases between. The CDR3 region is CASSIAVRGAYEQYF. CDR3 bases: TGTGCCAGTAGTATAGCGGTCAGGGGCGCCTACGAGCAGTACTTC.

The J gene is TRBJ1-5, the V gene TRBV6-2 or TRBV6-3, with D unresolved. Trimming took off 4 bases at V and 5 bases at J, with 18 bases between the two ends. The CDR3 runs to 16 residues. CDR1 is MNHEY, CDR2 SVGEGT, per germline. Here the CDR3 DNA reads TGTGCCAGCAGTTCAAGGACCGCTTGGAGGGATCAGCCCCAGCATTTT. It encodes CASSSRTAWRDQPQHF.

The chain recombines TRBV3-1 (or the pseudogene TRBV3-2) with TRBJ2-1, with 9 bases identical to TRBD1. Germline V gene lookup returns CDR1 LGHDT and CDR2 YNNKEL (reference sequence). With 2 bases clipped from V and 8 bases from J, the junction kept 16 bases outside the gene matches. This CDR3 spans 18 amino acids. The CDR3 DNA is TGTGCCAGCAGCCAAACTGAATCCCGGGACAGGGAGGGTGATGAGCAGTTCTTC. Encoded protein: CASSQTESRDREGDEQFF.

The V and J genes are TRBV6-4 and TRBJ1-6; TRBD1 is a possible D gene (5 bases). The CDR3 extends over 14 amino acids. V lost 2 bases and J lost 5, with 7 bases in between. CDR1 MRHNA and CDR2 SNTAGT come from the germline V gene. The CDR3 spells CASSDGGDNSPLHF. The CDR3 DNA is TGTGCCAGCAGTGACGGGGGGGATAATTCACCCCTCCACTTT.

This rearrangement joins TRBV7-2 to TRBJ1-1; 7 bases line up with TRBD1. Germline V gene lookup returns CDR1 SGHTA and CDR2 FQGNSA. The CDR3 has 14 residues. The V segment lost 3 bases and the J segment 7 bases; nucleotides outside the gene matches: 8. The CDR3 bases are TGTGCCAGCAGCTTTCAGACAGGGCCTTATGAAGCTTTCTTT. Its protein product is CASSFQTGPYEAFF.

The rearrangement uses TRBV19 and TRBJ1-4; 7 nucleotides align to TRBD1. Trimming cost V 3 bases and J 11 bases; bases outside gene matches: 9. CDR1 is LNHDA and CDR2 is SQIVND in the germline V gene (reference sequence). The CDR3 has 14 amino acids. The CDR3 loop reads CASSIEARGLKLFF. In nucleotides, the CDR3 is TGTGCCAGTAGTATTGAGGCCAGGGGGTTGAAACTGTTTTTT.

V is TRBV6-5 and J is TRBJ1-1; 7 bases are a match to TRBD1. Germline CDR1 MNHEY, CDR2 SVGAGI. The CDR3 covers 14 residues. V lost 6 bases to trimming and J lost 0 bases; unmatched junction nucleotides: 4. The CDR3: CASSVDRVNTEAFF. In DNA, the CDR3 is TGTGCCAGCAGCGTCGACAGGGTGAACACTGAAGCTTTCTTT.

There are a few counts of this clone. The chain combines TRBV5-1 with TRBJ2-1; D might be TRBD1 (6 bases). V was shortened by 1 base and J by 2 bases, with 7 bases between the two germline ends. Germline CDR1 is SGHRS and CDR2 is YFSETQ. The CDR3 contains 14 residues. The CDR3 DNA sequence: TGCGCCAGCAGCTTGAGACAGGCCTACAATGAGCAGTTCTTC. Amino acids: CASSLRQAYNEQFF. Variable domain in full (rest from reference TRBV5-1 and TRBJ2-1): KAGVTQTPRYLIKTRGQQVTLSCSPISGHRSVSWYQQTPGQGLQFLFEYFSETQRNKGNFPGRFSGRQFSNSRSEMNVSTLELGDSALYLCASSLRQAYNEQFFGPGTRLTVL.

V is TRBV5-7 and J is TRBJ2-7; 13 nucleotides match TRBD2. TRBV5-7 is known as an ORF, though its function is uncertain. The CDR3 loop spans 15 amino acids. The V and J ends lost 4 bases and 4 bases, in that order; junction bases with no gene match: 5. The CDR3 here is CASSGGLAGRYEQYF. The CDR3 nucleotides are TGTGCCAGCAGCGGGGGACTAGCGGGGCGGTACGAGCAGTACTTC.

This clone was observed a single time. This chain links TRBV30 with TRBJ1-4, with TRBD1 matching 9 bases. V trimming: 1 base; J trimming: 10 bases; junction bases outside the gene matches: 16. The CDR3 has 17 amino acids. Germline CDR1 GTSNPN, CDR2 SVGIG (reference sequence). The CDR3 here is CAWSGRDRVGGVGKLFF. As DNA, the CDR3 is TGTGCCTGGAGTGGCCGGGACAGGGTCGGAGGCGTGGGAAAACTGTTTTTT.

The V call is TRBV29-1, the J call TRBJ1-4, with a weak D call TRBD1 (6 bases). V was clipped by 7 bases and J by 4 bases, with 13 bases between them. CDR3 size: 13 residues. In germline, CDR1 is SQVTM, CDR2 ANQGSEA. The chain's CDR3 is CSATDRINEKLFF. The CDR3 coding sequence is TGCAGCGCCACTGACAGGATTAATGAAAAACTGTTTTTT.

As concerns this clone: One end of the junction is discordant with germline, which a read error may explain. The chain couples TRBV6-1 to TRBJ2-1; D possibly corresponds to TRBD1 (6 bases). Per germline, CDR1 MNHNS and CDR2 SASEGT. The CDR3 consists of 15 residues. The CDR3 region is CASREPGTQLNEQFF. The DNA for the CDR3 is TGTGCCAGCCGTGAACCCGGGACACAACTCAATGAGCAGTTCTTC.

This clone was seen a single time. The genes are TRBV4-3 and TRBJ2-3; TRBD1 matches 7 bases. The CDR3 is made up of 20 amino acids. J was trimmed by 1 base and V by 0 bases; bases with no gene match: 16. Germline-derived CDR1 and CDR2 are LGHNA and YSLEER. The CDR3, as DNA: TGCGCCAGCAGCCAAGATTTACTACCACTCGGACAGGATCGCACAGATACGCAGTATTTT. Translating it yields CASSQDLLPLGQDRTDTQYF.